These 25 T cell receptor beta chains originate from one sample sequenced in a study of blood T cells in healthy people across ages. The use of a sample-barcoded 5' primer and a J-beta primer mix characterized a second PCR of about 7 to 12 cycles. TCRdb re-derived calls from the 5' RACE reads in MiXCR, one entry per CDR3 protein. This table has some 1.4 million distinct CDR3 sequences, around two fifths appearing once. Source material: blood. These receptors originate from a young woman in good health.

This clonotype was recorded only once. The gene calls are TRBV28 and TRBJ1-2, with D possibly matching TRBD1 (6 bases). The germline V gene has CDR1 MDHEN and CDR2 SYDVKM. This CDR3 has 18 amino acids. Trimming left V 6 bases short and J 8 bases short, with 31 bases between. The CDR3 loop reads CASSHTPGQRGFVWGYTF. The CDR3, as DNA: TGTGCCAGCAGCCACACCCCAGGACAGAGGGGTTTTGTTTGGGGCTACACCTTC.

The CDR3: CASSLQGGVSEAFF. Written as DNA, the CDR3 is TGTGCCAGCAGCCTACAGGGGGGAGTCTCTGAAGCTTTCTTT. The rearrangement joins TRBV9 to TRBJ1-1; 8 bases are a match to TRBD1. The CDR3 contains 14 residues. Trimming cost V 4 bases and J 6 bases; bases outside gene matches: 8. Germline CDR1 SGDLS, CDR2 YYNGEE.

This chain uses TRBV20-1 with TRBJ2-2; D perhaps matches TRBD1 (6 bases). CDR1 DFQATT and CDR2 SNEGSKA come from the germline V gene (reference sequence). There are 13 residues in the CDR3. Trimming left V 3 bases short and J 6 bases short, with 11 bases between. CDR3 sequence: CSASQGSAGELFF. The CDR3 coding sequence is TGCAGTGCTAGTCAGGGGTCCGCCGGGGAGCTGTTTTTT.

A few counts support this clonotype. This rearrangement joins TRBV7-2 to TRBJ2-7; D may be TRBD2 (6 bases). Germline V gene sequence: CDR1 SGHTA, CDR2 FQGNSA. Trimming removed 4 bases at V and 5 bases at J, with 15 bases between. The CDR3 is 14 residues long. The CDR3 region is CASSSRRVGNEQYF. For the CDR3, the DNA is TGTGCCAGCAGCTCGAGGAGGGTGGGGAACGAGCAGTACTTC.

The genes are TRBV20-1 and TRBJ2-3; tentatively, D is TRBD1 (6 bases). Trimming removed 4 bases from V and 0 bases from J, with 17 bases in between. The germline V gene has CDR1 DFQATT and CDR2 SNEGSKA (reference sequence). The CDR3 runs 16 residues. The CDR3 bases are TGCAGTGCTATCCCTCGAGACAGGCTAAGCACAGATACGCAGTATTTT. Its protein is CSAIPRDRLSTDTQYF.

V usage is TRBV28 and J usage is TRBJ2-5; the match to TRBD1 covers 8 bases. From germline, CDR1 is MDHEN and CDR2 SYDVKM. The CDR3 has 19 amino acids. With 3 bases clipped from V and 11 bases from J, the junction kept 26 bases outside the gene matches. CDR3 DNA sequence: TGTGCCAGCAGTTTCGGAGGGGGTCAGGGGGCTTCTCCTCCCAGGGAGCAGTACTTC. It encodes CASSFGGGQGASPPREQYF.

As to this clonotype: Compared with germline, one end of the junction differs, possibly owing to a read error. The chain links TRBV7-7 to TRBJ2-1; D is unclear. With the DNA end fitting TRBJ2-7 better, the J assignment may be wrong. CDR3 length: 15 residues. Germline CDR1 is SSHAT and CDR2 is FNYEAQ (reference sequence). CDR3: CASSSGFSSYNEQYF. CDR3 nucleotide sequence: TGTGCTAGCAGCTCTGGATTTAGCTCCTACAATGAGCAGTACTTC.

V gene TRBV3-1 combines with J gene TRBJ2-1; D unclear. Trimming removed 3 bases from V and 6 bases from J, with 9 bases in between. Germline loops: CDR1 LGHDT, CDR2 YNNKEL (reference sequence). The CDR3 has 13 residues. The chain's CDR3 is CASSHLHSNEQFF. DNA of the CDR3: TGTGCCAGCAGCCACCTCCACAGCAATGAGCAGTTCTTC.

The chain is built from TRBV14 and TRBJ2-1, with D perhaps matching TRBD1 or TRBD2 (5 bases each). Trimming stripped 4 bases from V and 4 bases from J, with 17 bases between. The CDR3 has 16 residues. Germline CDR1 and CDR2: SGHDN and FVKESK. Here the CDR3 reads CASSPQSGLPYNEQFF. The CDR3 DNA sequence: TGTGCCAGCAGCCCACAGTCGGGGCTTCCTTACAATGAGCAGTTCTTC.

The rearrangement links TRBV29-1 to TRBJ1-1; no definite D call. The germline V and J ends were trimmed by 7 bases and 0 bases, with 12 bases remaining between them. CDR1 and CDR2 (germline): SQVTM, ANQGSEA. There are 13 residues in the CDR3. This CDR3 is CSAMENVNTEAFF. For the CDR3, the DNA is TGCAGCGCAATGGAGAATGTGAACACTGAAGCTTTCTTT.

The rearrangement joins TRBV24-1 to TRBJ2-3, with unresolved D. V dropped 6 bases and J dropped 8 bases, with 8 bases sitting between them. The germline gives CDR1 KGHDR, CDR2 SFDVKD. The CDR3 extends over 11 amino acids. CDR3 sequence: CATSKSSTQYF. The CDR3 coding sequence is TGTGCCACCAGTAAAAGTAGTACGCAGTATTTT.

Concerning this clonotype itself: The junction shows a germline mismatch at one end, possibly a read error. The chain carries TRBV4-1 and TRBJ2-5, with 12 positions matching TRBD2. The germline V gene has CDR1 MGHRA and CDR2 YSYEKL. The CDR3 runs 16 residues. As DNA, the CDR3 is TGCGCCGGCAGACCTCGACTAGCGGGAGCCCAAGAGACCCAGTACTTC. Translation gives CAGRPRLAGAQETQYF.

In this sample, this clonotype turned up a few times. The chain employs TRBV5-1 and TRBJ2-1, with a possible D match to TRBD2 (6 bases). Germline V lookup: CDR1 SGHRS, CDR2 YFSETQ. The CDR3 covers 15 residues. Trimming cost V 4 bases and J 2 bases, with 13 bases left between them. The CDR3 DNA sequence: TGCGCCAGCAGCGGGACTGCCCAAGCCTACAATGAGCAGTTCTTC. Protein: CASSGTAQAYNEQFF.

In its sample, this clonotype was seen a few times. The chain employs TRBV6-2 or TRBV6-3 and TRBJ2-2; perhaps TRBD1 as D (6 bases). The germline V gene encodes CDR1 MNHEY and CDR2 SVGEGT. This CDR3 spans 16 amino acids. Trimming shortened V by 6 bases and J by 0 bases, and 14 bases separated the two germline ends. CDR3 nucleotides: TGTGCCAGCAGCCCAGGGGCCTCTTCGAACACCGGGGAGCTGTTTTTT. Translating gives CASSPGASSNTGELFF.

J is TRBJ2-7 and V is TRBV20-1; maybe TRBD2 (5 bases). Between the trimmed V and J ends, which lost 3 bases and 2 bases, there was a span of 14 bases. Germline V gives CDR1 DFQATT, CDR2 SNEGSKA (reference sequence). This CDR3 has 14 amino acids. CDR3 in DNA: TGCAGTGCTAGGGGCCGGACTGTCCCCTACGAGCAGTACTTC. Amino acids: CSARGRTVPYEQYF.

The rearrangement links TRBV11-2 to TRBJ2-5; TRBD1 might be the D (6 bases). Trimming removed 2 bases from V and 1 base from J, with 11 bases in between. CDR3 length: 15 amino acids. In germline, CDR1 is SGHAT, CDR2 FQNNGV. CDR3 DNA: TGTGCCAGCAGCTTAAGGGGGAGCCTCCAAGAGACCCAGTACTTC. It is translated as CASSLRGSLQETQYF. The full variable domain, rest sourced from reference TRBV11-2 and TRBJ2-5, is EAGVAQSPRYKIIEKRQSVAFWCNPISGHATLYWYQQILGQGPKLLIQFQNNGVVDDSQLPKDRFSAERLKGVDSTLKIQPAKLEDSAVYLCASSLRGSLQETQYFGPGTRLLVL.

This sequence joins TRBV6-1 and TRBJ2-5; D is unresolved. The J call is doubtful: the DNA matches TRBJ2-7 better. Germline CDR1 and CDR2: MNHNS and SASEGT. The CDR3 is 14 amino acids. CDR3 residues: CASTSTRATYEQYF. CDR3 DNA sequence: TGTGCCAGCACCTCGACCCGGGCAACCTACGAGCAGTACTTC.

The table lists this clonotype with a few counts. This chain uses TRBV7-9 with TRBJ1-2; 9 bases line up with TRBD1. The germline V gene has CDR1 SEHNR and CDR2 FQNEAQ (reference sequence). The CDR3 covers 15 residues. The V segment lost 5 bases and the J segment 6 bases; nucleotides outside the gene matches: 10. CDR3 in DNA: TGTGCCAGCAGCACCCCCGTCGACAGGGGGGATGGCTACACCTTC. Translation gives CASSTPVDRGDGYTF.

This clonotype appeared a few times. J is TRBJ1-1 and V is TRBV7-3; the D is unclear. In germline, CDR1 is SGHTA, CDR2 FQGTGA. The ends were cut back, 5 bases at V and 2 bases at J, with 9 bases in the middle. The CDR3 is 13 residues long. CDR3 amino acids: CASSPDPNTEAFF. The CDR3 bases are TGTGCCAGCAGCCCCGACCCCAACACTGAAGCTTTCTTT. The variable domain in full, with the rest retrieved from reference TRBV7-3 and TRBJ1-1, is GAGVSQTPSNKVTEKGKYVELRCDPISGHTALYWYRQSLGQGPEFLIYFQGTGAADDSGLPNDRFFAVRPEGSVSTLKIQRTERGDSAVYLCASSPDPNTEAFFGQGTRLTVV.

The V and J genes are TRBV15 and TRBJ2-2; TRBD2 matches at 8 bases. J lost 7 bases, V lost 6 bases, and 7 bases had no gene match. CDR3 length: 14 amino acids. Germline values: CDR1 LNHNV, CDR2 YYDKDF (reference sequence). The CDR3 is CATRLAESVGELFF. The CDR3 DNA reads TGTGCCACCAGACTAGCGGAGTCGGTCGGGGAGCTGTTTTTT.

The table lists this clonotype with a few counts. The CDR3 here is CASSLRLAGRDTQYF. For the CDR3, the DNA is TGTGCCAGCAGCCTCCGACTAGCGGGAAGAGATACGCAGTATTTT. This chain connects TRBV7-2 to TRBJ2-3; 11 bases are shared with TRBD2. With V trimmed by 5 bases and J by 5 bases, 6 bases remained unmatched. This CDR3 is 15 amino acids long. Germline lookup yields CDR1 SGHTA and CDR2 FQGNSA.

The V and J genes are TRBV29-1 and TRBJ2-3, with 8 bases fitting TRBD2. CDR3 length: 16 residues. Per the germline V gene, CDR1 is SQVTM and CDR2 is ANQGSEA. The CDR3 region is CGIVAVSGTGADTQYF. The CDR3 DNA sequence: TGCGGCATAGTCGCGGTTAGCGGGACCGGCGCAGATACGCAGTATTTT.

The chain uses TRBV3-1 and TRBJ2-1, with TRBD2 identical over 15 bases. Germline-derived CDR1 and CDR2 are LGHDT and YNNKEL (reference sequence). V lost 8 bases and J lost 0; bases outside the gene matches: 11. This CDR3 region has 19 residues. Written as DNA, the CDR3 is TGTGCCAGCGGGCCGGGACTAGCGGGGGGTAGCCCCTCCTACAATGAGCAGTTCTTC. This encodes CASGPGLAGGSPSYNEQFF.

This chain links TRBV6-5 with TRBJ2-2; D is undetermined. This CDR3 comprises 12 residues. The V end was cut by 10 bases, the J end by 2 bases, with 8 bases between. Germline V CDR1 and CDR2: MNHEY, SVGAGI. The CDR3 is CATRTNTGELFF. CDR3 DNA: TGTGCCACTCGTACAAACACCGGGGAGCTGTTTTTT.

In this sample, this clonotype turned up once. This chain uses TRBV4-2 with TRBJ2-2; TRBD1 matches at 8 bases. V shed 4 bases and J 0 bases; nucleotides not matched to a gene: 7. The V gene's germline CDR1 is LGHNA and CDR2 YNFKEQ. There are 17 residues in the CDR3. CDR3 in DNA: TGTGCCAGCAGCCGCGGGACAGGCAGTACGAACACCGGGGAGCTGTTTTTT. It codes for CASSRGTGSTNTGELFF.